A selection of T cell receptor beta chains follows, all from one sample in a study of T cell responses to AZD1222 COVID-19 vaccine. Only in-frame clones appear in the TCRdb table, and some are missing; sequencing was by immunoSEQ multiplex PCR. The sample has 100,000 to 150,000 clones, roughly 93% seen once. Sequencing was performed on peripheral blood, taken on day 0 of AZD1222 vaccination. Receptors originate from an adult in good health. Both conserved end residues are part of each CDR3. The D gene is left open where the match is weak. A row's size may be missing; if present it is once, few, many or a size class.

D gene,J gene,clone size,V gene,CDR3 protein,CDR3 DNA
NA,TRBJ1-2,NA,TRBV7-9,CASSLYAPYNYGYTF,TGTGCCAGCAGCTTATACGCCCCCTACAACTATGGCTACACCTTC
NA,TRBJ2-4,NA,TRBV5-1,CASSPWVAHEAKNIQYF,TGCGCCAGCAGCCCCTGGGTGGCTCATGAGGCCAAAAACATTCAGTACTTC
NA,TRBJ1-1,once,TRBV24-1,CATSDSGSTEAFF,TGTGCCACCAGTGATTCTGGAAGCACTGAAGCTTTCTTT
NA,TRBJ1-6,NA,TRBV10-1,CASRDRRDSPLHF,TGCGCCAGCAGGGATAGACGTGACTCACCCCTCCACTTT
NA,TRBJ1-1,NA,TRBV30,CAWSVGPARRGTEAFF,TGTGCCTGGAGTGTGGGGCCAGCTCGACGTGGCACTGAAGCTTTCTTT
TRBD1,TRBJ1-1,NA,TRBV2,CASIDRVNTEAFF,TGTGCCAGCATTGACAGGGTCAACACTGAAGCTTTCTTT
TRBD1,TRBJ2-7,NA,TRBV29-1,CSVEEWDRDEQYF,TGCAGCGTTGAAGAATGGGACAGGGACGAGCAGTACTTC
NA,TRBJ1-5,NA,TRBV2,CASRADSNQPQHF,TGTGCCAGCAGGGCGGACAGTAATCAGCCCCAGCATTTT
TRBD2,TRBJ2-1,NA,TRBV6-5,CAGGDSYNEQFF,TGTGCTGGGGGGGACTCCTACAATGAGCAGTTCTTC
TRBD1,TRBJ1-1,once,TRBV6-4,CASSDTGGDTEAFF,TGTGCCAGCAGTGATACAGGGGGCGACACTGAAGCTTTCTTT
NA,TRBJ1-5,NA,TRBV19,CASSMGGTVNQPQHF,TGTGCCAGTAGTATGGGTGGGACGGTCAATCAGCCCCAGCATTTT